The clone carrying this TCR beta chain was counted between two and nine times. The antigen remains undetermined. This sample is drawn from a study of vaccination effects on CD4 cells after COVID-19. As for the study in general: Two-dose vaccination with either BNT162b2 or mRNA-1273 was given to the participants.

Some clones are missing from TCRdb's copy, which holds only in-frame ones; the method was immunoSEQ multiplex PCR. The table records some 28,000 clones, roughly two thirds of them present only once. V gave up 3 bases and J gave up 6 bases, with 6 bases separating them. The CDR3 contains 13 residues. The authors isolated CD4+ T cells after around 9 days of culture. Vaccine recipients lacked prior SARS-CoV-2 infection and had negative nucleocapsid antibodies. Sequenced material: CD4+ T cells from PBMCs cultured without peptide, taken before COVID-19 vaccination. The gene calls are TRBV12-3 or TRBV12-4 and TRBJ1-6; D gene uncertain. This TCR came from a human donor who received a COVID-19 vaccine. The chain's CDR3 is CASSFSANSPLHF. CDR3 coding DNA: TGTGCCAGCAGTTTCTCTGCTAATTCACCCCTCCACTTT.